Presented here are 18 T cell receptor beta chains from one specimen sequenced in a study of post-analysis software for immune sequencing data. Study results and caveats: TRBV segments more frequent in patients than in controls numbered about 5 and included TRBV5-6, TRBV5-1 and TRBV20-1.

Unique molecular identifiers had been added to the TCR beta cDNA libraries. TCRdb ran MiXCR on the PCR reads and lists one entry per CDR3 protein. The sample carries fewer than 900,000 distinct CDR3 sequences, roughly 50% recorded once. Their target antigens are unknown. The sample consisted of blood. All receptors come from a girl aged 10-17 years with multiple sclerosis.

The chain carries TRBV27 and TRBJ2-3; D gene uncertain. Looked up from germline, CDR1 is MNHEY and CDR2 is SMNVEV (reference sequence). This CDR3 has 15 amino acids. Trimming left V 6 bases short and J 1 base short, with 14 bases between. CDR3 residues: CASSAARPGTDTQYF. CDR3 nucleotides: TGTGCCAGCAGCGCTGCCCGGCCGGGCACAGATACGCAGTATTTT.

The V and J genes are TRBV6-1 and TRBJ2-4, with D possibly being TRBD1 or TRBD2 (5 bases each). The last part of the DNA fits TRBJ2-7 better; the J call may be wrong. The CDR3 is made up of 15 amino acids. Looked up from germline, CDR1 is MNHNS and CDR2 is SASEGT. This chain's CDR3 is CASSETGAPSYEQYF. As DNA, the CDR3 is TGTGCCAGCAGTGAGACCGGGGCACCTTCCTACGAGCAGTACTTC.

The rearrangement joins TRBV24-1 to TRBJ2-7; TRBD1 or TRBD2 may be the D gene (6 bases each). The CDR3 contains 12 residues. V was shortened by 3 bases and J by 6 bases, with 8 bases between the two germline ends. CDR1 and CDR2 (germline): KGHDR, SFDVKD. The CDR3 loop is CATSDGGGEQYF. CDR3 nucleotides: TGTGCCACCAGTGATGGAGGGGGCGAGCAGTACTTC.

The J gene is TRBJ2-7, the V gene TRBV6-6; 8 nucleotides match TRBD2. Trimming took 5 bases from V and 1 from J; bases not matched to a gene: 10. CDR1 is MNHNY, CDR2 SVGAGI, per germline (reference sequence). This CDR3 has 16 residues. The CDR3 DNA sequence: TGTGCCAGCAGTCTAACCGGGGCGGGAGGTTCCTACGAGCAGTACTTC. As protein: CASSLTGAGGSYEQYF.

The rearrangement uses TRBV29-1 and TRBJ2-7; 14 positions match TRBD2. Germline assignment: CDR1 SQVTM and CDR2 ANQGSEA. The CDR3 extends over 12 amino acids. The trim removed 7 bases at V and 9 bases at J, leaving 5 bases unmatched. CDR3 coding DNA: TGCAGCGCGACTAGCGGGAGGGGGGTGCAGTACTTC. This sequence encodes CSATSGRGVQYF.

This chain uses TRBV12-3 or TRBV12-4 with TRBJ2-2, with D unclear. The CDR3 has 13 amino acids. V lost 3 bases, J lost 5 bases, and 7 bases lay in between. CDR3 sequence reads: CASSFGATGELFF. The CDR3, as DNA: TGTGCCAGCAGTTTTGGAGCGACCGGGGAGCTGTTTTTT.

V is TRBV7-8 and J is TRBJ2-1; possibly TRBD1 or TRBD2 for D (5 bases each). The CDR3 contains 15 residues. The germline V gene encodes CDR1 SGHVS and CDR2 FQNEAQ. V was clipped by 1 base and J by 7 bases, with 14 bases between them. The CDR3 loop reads CASSLVPRGGNEQFF. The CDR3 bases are TGTGCCAGCAGCTTAGTCCCCCGTGGGGGTAATGAGCAGTTCTTC.

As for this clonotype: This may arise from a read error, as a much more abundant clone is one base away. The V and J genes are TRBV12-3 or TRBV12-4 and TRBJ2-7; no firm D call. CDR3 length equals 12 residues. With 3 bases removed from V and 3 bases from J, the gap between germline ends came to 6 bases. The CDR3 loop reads CASSFDDYEQYF. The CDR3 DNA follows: TGTGCCAGCAGTTTCGACGACTACGAGCAGTACTTC.

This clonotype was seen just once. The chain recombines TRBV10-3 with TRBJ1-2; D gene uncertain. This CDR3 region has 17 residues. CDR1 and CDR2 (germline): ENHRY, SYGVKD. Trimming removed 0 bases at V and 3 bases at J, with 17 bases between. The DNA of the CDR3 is TGTGCCATCAGTGAGTCGCGGGGAACCGGGATCCACTATGGCTACACCTTC. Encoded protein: CAISESRGTGIHYGYTF.

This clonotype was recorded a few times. The CDR3 reads CSARQGANWETQYF. The CDR3 bases are TGCAGCGCCCGACAGGGGGCAAATTGGGAGACCCAGTACTTC. The chain combines TRBV29-1 with TRBJ2-5; 10 bases match TRBD1. From germline, CDR1 is SQVTM and CDR2 ANQGSEA. The CDR3 covers 14 residues. The junction had 10 bases not matched to a gene; V was cut back by 7 bases and J by 5 bases.

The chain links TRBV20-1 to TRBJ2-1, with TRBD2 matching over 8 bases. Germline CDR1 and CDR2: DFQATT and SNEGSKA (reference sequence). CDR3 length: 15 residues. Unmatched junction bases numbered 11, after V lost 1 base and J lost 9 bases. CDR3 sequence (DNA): TGCAGTGCTAGAGCGCGCGGGGGGATCATCGGTGAGCAGTTCTTC. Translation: CSARARGGIIGEQFF.

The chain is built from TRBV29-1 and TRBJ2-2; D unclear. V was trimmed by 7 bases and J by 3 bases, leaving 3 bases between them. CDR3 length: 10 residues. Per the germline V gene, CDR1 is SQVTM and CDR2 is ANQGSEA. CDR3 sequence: CSAYTGELFF. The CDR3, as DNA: TGCAGCGCCTACACCGGGGAGCTGTTTTTT.

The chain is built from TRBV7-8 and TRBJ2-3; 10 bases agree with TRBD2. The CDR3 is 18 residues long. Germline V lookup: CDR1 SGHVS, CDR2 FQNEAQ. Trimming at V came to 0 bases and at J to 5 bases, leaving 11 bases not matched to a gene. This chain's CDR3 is CASSLARASGSLLDTQYF. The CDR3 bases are TGTGCCAGCAGCTTAGCGCGGGCTAGCGGGAGCCTACTAGATACGCAGTATTTT.

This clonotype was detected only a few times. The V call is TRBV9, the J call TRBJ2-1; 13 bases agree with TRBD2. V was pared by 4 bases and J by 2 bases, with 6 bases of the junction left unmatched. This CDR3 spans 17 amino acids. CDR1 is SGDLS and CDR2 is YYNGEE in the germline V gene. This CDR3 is CASSPTGLAGTYNEQFF. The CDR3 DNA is TGTGCCAGCAGCCCCACGGGACTAGCGGGAACCTACAATGAGCAGTTCTTC.

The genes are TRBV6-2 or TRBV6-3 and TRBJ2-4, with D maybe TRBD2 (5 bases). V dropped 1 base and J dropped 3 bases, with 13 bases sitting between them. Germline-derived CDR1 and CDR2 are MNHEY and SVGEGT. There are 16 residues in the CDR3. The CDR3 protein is CASSYYLEAGKNIQYF. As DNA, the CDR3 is TGTGCCAGCAGTTACTACTTGGAGGCAGGCAAAAACATTCAGTACTTC.

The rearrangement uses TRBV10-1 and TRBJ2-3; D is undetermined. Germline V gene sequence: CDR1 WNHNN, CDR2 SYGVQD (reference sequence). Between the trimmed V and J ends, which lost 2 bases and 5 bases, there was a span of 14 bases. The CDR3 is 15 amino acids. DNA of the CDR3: TGCGCCAGCAGTGAGACCTCAGGAGAGGTAGATACGCAGTATTTT. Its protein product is CASSETSGEVDTQYF.

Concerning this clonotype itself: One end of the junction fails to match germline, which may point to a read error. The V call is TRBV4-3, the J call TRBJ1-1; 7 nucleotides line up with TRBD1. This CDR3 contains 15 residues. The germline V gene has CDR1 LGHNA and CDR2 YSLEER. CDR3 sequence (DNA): TGCGTCAGCAGCCAGCACAGGGGAAGGGGGACTGAAGCTTTCTTT. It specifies CVSSQHRGRGTEAFF.

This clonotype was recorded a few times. The CDR3 protein is CSARKAKQETQYF. The CDR3 nucleotides read TGCAGTGCCCGTAAAGCGAAACAAGAGACCCAGTACTTC. V gene TRBV20-1 combines with J gene TRBJ2-5, with D unclear. Germline CDR1 reads DFQATT; CDR2 reads SNEGSKA (reference sequence). CDR3 size: 13 residues. V was cut by 6 bases and J by 2 bases, with 13 bases left in between.